One and the same sample provided the 22 T cell receptor beta chains below, sequenced in a study of cytomegalovirus exposure and HLA in healthy donors. Profiled with immunoSEQ multiplex PCR; TCRdb holds only in-frame clones, not every one. The data show 70,000 or so clones, approximately 94% seen once. Sequencing input: PBMCs. The receptors derive from a young woman in good health and CMV-seronegative.

The chain employs TRBV27 and TRBJ1-5; maybe TRBD1 (5 bases). V lost 6 bases to trimming and J lost 2 bases, with 14 bases between them. Germline values: CDR1 MNHEY, CDR2 SMNVEV (reference sequence). The CDR3 has 15 amino acids. CDR3 loop: CASSGGFRGNQPQHF. The CDR3, as DNA: TGTGCCAGCAGCGGGGGTTTTCGCGGCAATCAGCCCCAGCATTTT.

This chain joins TRBV4-1 and TRBJ1-1, with D possibly being TRBD1 (5 bases). Germline V gene lookup returns CDR1 MGHRA and CDR2 YSYEKL. This CDR3 is built from 12 residues. The ends were cut back, 3 bases at V and 4 bases at J, with 6 bases in the middle. CDR3 region: CASSQGLTEAFF. The CDR3, as DNA: TGCGCCAGCAGCCAGGGACTCACTGAAGCTTTCTTT.

The CDR3: CASSDGARAFF. CDR3 DNA: TGTGCCAGCAGTGATGGGGCCAGGGCTTTCTTT. The V and J genes are TRBV6-4 and TRBJ1-1, with D perhaps matching TRBD1 (5 bases). V shed 3 bases and J shed 11 bases, with 10 bases lying between them. CDR1 is MRHNA, CDR2 SNTAGT, per germline. The CDR3 spans 11 residues.

V usage is TRBV29-1 and J usage is TRBJ1-2; D might be TRBD1 (5 bases). Per germline, CDR1 SQVTM and CDR2 ANQGSEA. V was clipped by 4 bases and J by 5 bases, with 11 bases between them. The CDR3 sequence is 12 residues long. CDR3 nucleotide sequence: TGCAGCGTTGCGGGACTCCGTTATGGCTACACCTTC. This codes for CSVAGLRYGYTF.

J is TRBJ1-2 and V is TRBV15; the match to TRBD1 covers 12 bases. From germline, CDR1 is LNHNV and CDR2 YYDKDF (reference sequence). This CDR3 spans 14 amino acids. Unmatched junction bases numbered 4, after V lost 6 bases and J lost 5 bases. CDR3 nucleotides: TGTGCCACCAGACGGGACAGGGGGCTTTATGGCTACACCTTC. Protein sequence: CATRRDRGLYGYTF.

The V and J genes are TRBV27 and TRBJ2-3; TRBD2 matches 9 bases. V shed 8 bases, J shed 2 bases, and the junction held 8 bases outside the gene matches. This CDR3 is built from 15 residues. Germline lookup yields CDR1 MNHEY and CDR2 SMNVEV (reference sequence). CDR3 DNA: TGTGCCAGCGCCCCCATAGCGGGAGTCACAGATACGCAGTATTTT. Amino acids: CASAPIAGVTDTQYF.

This sequence joins TRBV28 and TRBJ1-1, with D perhaps matching TRBD1 (6 bases). V was shortened by 3 bases and J by 5 bases, with 13 bases between the two germline ends. There are 14 residues in the CDR3. Germline assignment: CDR1 MDHEN and CDR2 SYDVKM. CDR3 residues: CASSFEGGRTEAFF. CDR3 DNA sequence: TGTGCCAGCAGTTTTGAGGGGGGGCGGACTGAAGCTTTCTTT.

This chain uses TRBV27 with TRBJ2-7, with TRBD2 identical over 12 bases. This CDR3 comprises 15 residues. In germline, CDR1 is MNHEY, CDR2 SMNVEV (reference sequence). Germline trimming cut 5 bases from V and 7 bases from J; bases unmatched to any gene: 9. This CDR3 reads CASSTGLAGRGEQYF. The CDR3, as DNA: TGTGCCAGCAGTACCGGACTAGCGGGAAGGGGGGAGCAGTACTTC.

V gene TRBV12-5 combines with J gene TRBJ2-1, with 8 bases aligning to TRBD1. After removal of 4 bases from V and 8 bases from J, the junction contained 4 bases not matched to a gene. The germline gives CDR1 LGHNT, CDR2 FRNRAP. The CDR3 covers 13 residues. CDR3 sequence: CASGSGQGYEQFF. The CDR3 DNA follows: TGTGCTAGTGGTTCCGGACAGGGCTATGAGCAGTTCTTC.

This clone came up once. The J gene is TRBJ2-3, the V gene TRBV2; the match to TRBD2 covers 7 bases. Trimming cost V 2 bases and J 6 bases; bases outside gene matches: 11. Germline values: CDR1 SNHLY, CDR2 FYNNEI. This CDR3 comprises 16 residues. CDR3 amino acids: CASSEFAGADRDTQYF. The CDR3 DNA follows: TGTGCCAGCAGTGAATTTGCGGGAGCGGACCGTGATACGCAGTATTTT.

This sequence joins TRBV6-5 and TRBJ1-1; D unresolved. Looked up from germline, CDR1 is MNHEY and CDR2 is SVGAGI. With 4 bases removed from V and 7 bases from J, the gap between germline ends came to 13 bases. CDR3 length: 13 amino acids. As DNA, the CDR3 is TGTGCCAGCAGTTGGTCAGAAAAGATTGAAGCTTTCTTT. Encoded protein: CASSWSEKIEAFF.

V gene TRBV5-1 combines with J gene TRBJ2-5; TRBD1 matches at 7 bases. V was pared by 5 bases and J by 5 bases, with 9 bases of the junction left unmatched. The CDR3 totals 14 residues. Germline lookup yields CDR1 SGHRS and CDR2 YFSETQ. CDR3: CASRGVTGMETQYF. DNA for the CDR3: TGCGCCAGCAGGGGGGTGACAGGGATGGAGACCCAGTACTTC.

The V gene is TRBV7-8, the J gene TRBJ2-1; 11 nucleotides line up with TRBD2. Germline lookup yields CDR1 SGHVS and CDR2 FQNEAQ. CDR3 length: 16 amino acids. V trimming: 5 bases; J trimming: 7 bases; junction bases outside the gene matches: 10. The CDR3 is CASSPVAGGPRNEQFF. CDR3 coding DNA: TGTGCCAGCAGCCCAGTAGCGGGGGGGCCGAGAAATGAGCAGTTCTTC.

The gene calls are TRBV27 and TRBJ2-7, with 9 bases aligning to TRBD2. V lost 8 bases and J lost 3; bases outside the gene matches: 8. CDR1 and CDR2 from the germline V gene are MNHEY and SMNVEV (reference sequence). The length of the CDR3 is 14 residues. The CDR3 sequence: CASAGTSRYYEQYF. In DNA form, the CDR3 reads TGTGCCAGCGCGGGGACTAGCAGATACTACGAGCAGTACTTC.

This clone was seen only a few times. This chain joins TRBV4-2 and TRBJ2-7, with TRBD1 matching 11 bases. CDR3 size: 17 residues. CDR1 LGHNA and CDR2 YNFKEQ come from the germline V gene. The J segment lost 3 bases and the V segment lost 4 bases, leaving 11 bases of the junction unmatched. This chain's CDR3 is CASSPAPTGTGGYEQYF. CDR3 coding DNA: TGTGCCAGCAGCCCCGCACCAACCGGGACAGGGGGCTACGAGCAGTACTTC.

The J gene is TRBJ1-6, the V gene TRBV10-3, with D possibly TRBD1 on 5 matching bases. V lost 5 bases to trimming and J lost 5 bases, with 13 bases between them. From germline, CDR1 is ENHRY and CDR2 SYGVKD. The length of the CDR3 is 15 residues. Written as DNA, the CDR3 is TGTGCCATCAGTCCCCTGACAGCTAATAATTCACCCCTCCACTTT. It codes for CAISPLTANNSPLHF.

The chain carries TRBV10-2 and TRBJ2-7; 9 positions agree with TRBD2. The CDR3 is 13 residues long. CDR1 and CDR2 (germline): WSHSY, SAAADI. Trimming at V came to 6 bases and at J to 5 bases, leaving 5 bases not matched to a gene. The CDR3: CASRAGGWHEQYF. The CDR3 nucleotides read TGCGCCAGCAGGGCGGGGGGGTGGCACGAGCAGTACTTC.

This clone has a single count. The V call is TRBV10-2, the J call TRBJ1-1; unclear D gene. The CDR3 sequence is 13 residues long. Germline CDR1 and CDR2: WSHSY and SAAADI. V lost 3 bases and J lost 2, with 7 bases in between. CDR3 DNA: TGCGCCAGCAGTGATTGGACTAACACTGAAGCTTTCTTT. Its translation: CASSDWTNTEAFF.

V is TRBV27 and J is TRBJ2-5; D is unresolved. Germline CDR1 MNHEY, CDR2 SMNVEV (reference sequence). V was trimmed by 5 bases and J by 0 bases, leaving 7 bases between them. The CDR3 is 13 amino acids. The CDR3 DNA is TGTGCCAGCAGTCCCAGGAACCAAGAGACCCAGTACTTC. This sequence encodes CASSPRNQETQYF.

Remarks on this clone: A read error may produce the germline difference seen at one junction end. The chain is built from TRBV7-7 and TRBJ2-7; TRBD1 matches at 9 bases. The CDR3 sequence is 13 residues long. Looked up from germline, CDR1 is SSHAT and CDR2 is FNYEAQ (reference sequence). In DNA form, the CDR3 reads TGTGCTAGCAGCTTAGGACAGGGGTTTGAGCAGTACTTC. As protein: CASSLGQGFEQYF.

The rearrangement links TRBV28 to TRBJ1-1; D unresolved. The germline V gene encodes CDR1 MDHEN and CDR2 SYDVKM. V dropped 5 bases and J dropped 0 bases, with 7 bases sitting between them. The CDR3 runs to 13 residues. CDR3 bases: TGTGCCAGCAGTGCGCTAGTGAACACTGAAGCTTTCTTT. Its translation is CASSALVNTEAFF.

The V call is TRBV13, the J call TRBJ2-7; possible D gene TRBD1, 6 bases. This CDR3 comprises 13 residues. CDR1 is PRHDT and CDR2 is FYEKMQ in the germline V gene (reference sequence). With 0 bases removed from V and 3 bases from J, the gap between germline ends came to 6 bases. CDR3 sequence (DNA): TGTGCCAGCAGCTTAGGCAGGGGCTACGAGCAGTACTTC. As protein: CASSLGRGYEQYF.